The rows below give T cell receptor beta chains drawn from one sample of a study of T cell responses to AZD1222 COVID-19 vaccine. Produced via immunoSEQ multiplex PCR; TCRdb's table is partial and in-frame only. Of around 88,000 clones in the sample, just over 85% were seen once. The specimen was peripheral blood, collected on day 0 of MenACWY control vaccination. The receptors here all came from an adult in good health. CDR3s include the opening cysteine and the closing phenylalanine or tryptophan. The D gene is left open where the match is weak. Part of the rows lack a size; the others show once, few, many or a class for expanded clones.

clone_size | j_call | v_call | d_call | cdr3_aa | cdr3_nt
. | TRBJ1-4 | TRBV5-1 | . | CASSLGGQTNEKLFF | TGCGCCAGCAGCTTGGGGGGGCAGACTAATGAAAAACTGTTTTTT
. | TRBJ1-4 | TRBV4-3 | . | CASSQERGEKLFF | TGCGCCAGCAGCCAAGAGAGGGGCGAAAAACTGTTTTTT
. | TRBJ2-5 | TRBV5-1 | TRBD1 | CASRGTGGRITSQYF | TGCGCCAGCAGGGGGACAGGGGGGAGGATCACGTCCCAGTACTTC
. | TRBJ1-6 | TRBV5-1 | TRBD1 | CASSTGTGTYNSPLHF | TGCGCCAGCAGCACCGGGACAGGGACCTATAATTCACCCCTCCACTTT
. | TRBJ2-6 | TRBV18 | TRBD1 | CASSPSTGTSSGANVLTF | TGTGCCAGCTCACCTTCGACAGGGACGAGCTCTGGGGCCAACGTCCTGACTTTC
. | TRBJ2-3 | TRBV6-2/TRBV6-3 | . | CASSSSPHRDTDTQYF | TGTGCCAGCAGTTCTAGTCCTCATCGAGACACAGATACGCAGTATTTT
once | TRBJ1-1 | TRBV9 | TRBD1 | CASSAGQGNTEAFF | TGTGCCAGCAGCGCCGGACAGGGGAACACTGAAGCTTTCTTT
. | TRBJ1-1 | TRBV6-5 | . | CASLGWGTEAFF | TGTGCCTCACTTGGTTGGGGAACTGAAGCTTTCTTT
. | TRBJ2-2 | TRBV3-1/TRBV3-2 | TRBD2 | CASRLSGLAGTGELFF | TGTGCCAGCAGACTATCTGGACTAGCGGGCACCGGGGAGCTGTTTTTT
. | TRBJ2-3 | TRBV4-3 | . | CASSQDYGIRGTRDTQYF | TGCGCCAGCAGCCAAGATTACGGGATTCGGGGCACGAGAGATACGCAGTATTTT
. | TRBJ1-3 | TRBV9 | TRBD1 | CASSAGTAGNTIYF | TGTGCCAGCAGCGCGGGGACAGCAGGAAACACCATATATTTT
. | TRBJ2-7 | TRBV19 | . | CATARGQSYEQYF | TGTGCCACAGCACGGGGGCAGTCTTACGAGCAGTACTTC
. | TRBJ1-1 | TRBV6-5 | . | CASKQGNTEAFF | TGTGCCAGCAAACAGGGGAACACTGAAGCTTTCTTT
. | TRBJ1-1 | TRBV3-1/TRBV3-2 | . | CASSNRGGGTEAFF | TGTGCCAGCAGCAACCGTGGAGGGGGCACTGAAGCTTTCTTT
. | TRBJ1-3 | TRBV30 | TRBD1 | CAWSVPTGVTGNTIYF | TGTGCCTGGAGTGTACCGACAGGGGTTACTGGAAACACCATATATTTT
few | TRBJ2-7 | TRBV6-5 | . | CASTHIRDINYEQYF | TGTGCCAGCACCCATATCCGGGACATAAACTACGAGCAGTACTTC
. | TRBJ2-5 | TRBV7-9 | . | CASSSYDRGGETQYF | TGTGCCAGCAGCTCGTACGACAGGGGAGGGGAGACCCAGTACTTC
. | TRBJ1-2 | TRBV28 | . | CASRDPDSIYGYTF | TGTGCCAGCAGGGACCCGGACAGTATCTATGGCTACACCTTC
few | TRBJ1-5 | TRBV5-1 | . | CASSEGLNQPQHF | TGCGCCAGCAGCGAGGGTCTCAATCAGCCCCAGCATTTT
. | TRBJ2-2 | TRBV19 | . | CASSIPEGGDTGELFF | TGTGCCAGTAGTATCCCCGAAGGGGGTGACACCGGGGAGCTGTTTTTT
. | TRBJ1-1 | TRBV27 | TRBD1 | CASSSDDGQVTEAFF | TGTGCCAGCAGTTCGGATGATGGACAGGTCACTGAAGCTTTCTTT
. | TRBJ1-2 | TRBV24-1 | TRBD1 | CATSMTGANYGYTF | TGTGCCACCAGCATGACAGGGGCTAACTATGGCTACACCTTC
. | TRBJ1-2 | TRBV15 | . | CATSRDRGWNYGYTF | TGTGCCACCAGCAGAGACAGGGGATGGAACTATGGCTACACCTTC
. | TRBJ1-1 | TRBV7-3 | . | CASSPGSRVSGAFF | TGTGCCAGCAGCCCCGGCAGCAGGGTGAGTGGAGCTTTCTTT
. | TRBJ1-1 | TRBV6-5 | . | CASRPPEAPFTEAFF | TGTGCCAGCAGGCCTCCCGAAGCCCCTTTCACTGAAGCTTTCTTT
. | TRBJ2-5 | TRBV28 | TRBD2 | CASSTTSGGGQETQYF | TGTGCCAGCAGCACGACTAGCGGGGGGGGACAAGAGACCCAGTACTTC
once | TRBJ1-6 | TRBV5-1 | . | CASSLEDINSPLHF | TGCGCCAGCAGCTTGGAGGATATTAATTCACCCCTCCACTTT
. | TRBJ1-3 | TRBV7-2 | . | CASSSGLGGNTIYF | TGTGCCAGCAGTTCGGGACTTGGTGGAAACACCATATATTTT
. | TRBJ2-1 | TRBV9 | TRBD2 | CASSVATGGQGYEQFF | TGTGCCAGCAGCGTAGCTACGGGGGGGCAGGGCTATGAGCAGTTCTTC
. | TRBJ1-3 | TRBV7-9 | TRBD1 | CASSLVPDRVGNTIYF | TGTGCCAGCAGCTTAGTACCAGACAGGGTTGGAAACACCATATATTTT
. | TRBJ2-2 | TRBV6-5 | TRBD2 | CASNIAGAYTGELFF | TGTGCCAGCAATATAGCGGGGGCCTACACCGGGGAGCTGTTTTTT
. | TRBJ1-6 | TRBV6-5 | . | CASIRGGANNSPLHF | TGTGCCAGCATTCGTGGGGGGGCTAATAATTCACCCCTCCACTTT
. | TRBJ1-1 | TRBV30 | . | CALQGMNTEAFF | TGTGCCCTGCAGGGGATGAACACTGAAGCTTTCTTT
. | TRBJ2-2 | TRBV9 | . | CASSLRDANTGELFF | TGTGCCAGCAGCCTCAGGGACGCGAACACCGGGGAGCTGTTTTTT
. | TRBJ2-7 | TRBV7-9 | . | CASSLGGTGSYEQYF | TGTGCCAGCAGCTTAGGGGGGACGGGCTCCTACGAGCAGTACTTC
. | TRBJ2-2 | TRBV5-6 | . | CASSLGPGENTGELFF | TGTGCCAGCAGCTTGGGACCGGGGGAGAACACCGGGGAGCTGTTTTTT
. | TRBJ1-2 | TRBV2 | TRBD1 | CARLTGGLGYTF | TGTGCCAGGTTAACAGGGGGCCTTGGCTACACCTTC
few | TRBJ1-2 | TRBV25-1 | . | CASSENGGGGGYTF | TGTGCCAGCAGTGAAAATGGCGGGGGCGGAGGCTACACCTTC
. | TRBJ2-1 | TRBV28 | . | CASSLVPREQFF | TGTGCCAGCAGTTTAGTCCCCCGGGAGCAGTTCTTC
. | TRBJ1-4 | TRBV30 | TRBD1 | CAWSVGGNEVEKLFF | TGTGCCTGGAGTGTAGGGGGCAATGAGGTTGAAAAACTGTTTTTT
. | TRBJ2-5 | TRBV6-5 | TRBD1 | CASSNGQGKETQYF | TGTGCCAGCAGCAACGGACAGGGAAAAGAGACCCAGTACTTC
. | TRBJ2-5 | TRBV20-1 | . | CSARGVETQYF | TGCAGTGCTAGAGGGGTAGAGACCCAGTACTTC
once | TRBJ1-1 | TRBV5-8 | TRBD1 | CASSFEARGRNTEAFF | TGTGCCAGCAGCTTTGAGGCCAGGGGGAGGAACACTGAAGCTTTCTTT
. | TRBJ1-4 | TRBV5-1 | TRBD1 | CASSVQGADEKLFF | TGCGCCAGCAGCGTACAGGGGGCGGATGAAAAACTGTTTTTT
. | TRBJ1-2 | TRBV5-6 | . | CASSLGAGANYGYTF | TGTGCCAGCAGCTTGGGGGCAGGGGCTAACTATGGCTACACCTTC
. | TRBJ2-3 | TRBV11-3 | . | CASSSGVSTDTQYF | TGTGCCAGCAGCTCGGGGGTCAGCACAGATACGCAGTATTTT
. | TRBJ2-5 | TRBV20-1 | TRBD2 | CGGEQETQYF | TGCGGGGGGGAACAAGAGACCCAGTACTTC
. | TRBJ2-5 | TRBV19 | TRBD1 | CASSMKGGNSETQYF | TGTGCCAGTAGTATGAAAGGGGGCAACTCAGAGACCCAGTACTTC
. | TRBJ2-2 | TRBV5-1 | TRBD1 | CASSEWTGDTGELFF | TGCGCCAGCAGCGAATGGACAGGCGACACCGGGGAGCTGTTTTTT
. | TRBJ2-1 | TRBV11-3 | . | CASSLASGKGYNEQFF | TGTGCCAGCAGCTTAGCCTCGGGGAAGGGATACAATGAGCAGTTCTTC
. | TRBJ2-3 | TRBV6-5 | TRBD2 | CASRISGGTDTQYF | TGTGCCAGTAGGATTAGCGGGGGCACAGATACGCAGTATTTT
. | TRBJ2-1 | TRBV6-5 | . | CASSYGRPPYNEQFF | TGTGCCAGCAGTTACGGGCGGCCCCCCTACAATGAGCAGTTCTTC
. | TRBJ2-7 | TRBV29-1 | . | CSVVRDSYSYEQYF | TGCAGCGTTGTCCGGGACTCTTACTCCTACGAGCAGTACTTC
. | TRBJ2-2 | TRBV19 | TRBD1 | CASSIDRGGGELFF | TGTGCCAGTAGTATTGACAGGGGAGGCGGGGAGCTGTTTTTT
. | TRBJ2-2 | TRBV6-5 | . | CASSYSWKGNTGELFF | TGTGCCAGCAGTTACTCGTGGAAGGGAAACACCGGGGAGCTGTTTTTT
. | TRBJ2-4 | TRBV28 | . | CAGGPPGDIQYF | TGTGCCGGGGGACCCCCAGGGGACATTCAGTACTTC
. | TRBJ1-5 | TRBV30 | . | CAWSVREGSPQHF | TGTGCCTGGAGTGTTCGAGAGGGATCGCCCCAGCATTTT
once | TRBJ2-7 | TRBV29-1 | . | CSAAVRGYEQYF | TGCAGCGCCGCAGTCAGGGGCTACGAGCAGTACTTC
. | TRBJ2-1 | TRBV3-1/TRBV3-2 | . | CASSQFLAGAGNEQFF | TGTGCCAGCAGCCAATTTCTCGCGGGGGCAGGGAATGAGCAGTTCTTC
once | TRBJ2-2 | TRBV18 | TRBD1 | CASSAPDRDTGELFF | TGTGCCAGCTCAGCCCCAGACAGGGACACCGGGGAGCTGTTTTTT